A single sample is the source of the 17 T cell receptor beta chains below, sequenced in a study of T cell changes during pregnancy in multiple sclerosis. The data were produced by immunoSEQ multiplex PCR, yet TCRdb's version contains in-frame clones alone and is incomplete. Among tens of thousands of clones, 80% to 95% were seen once, and the ten largest hold approximately 0.72%. The sample consisted of CD4+ T cells from peripheral blood mononuclear cells, taken in the third trimester of pregnancy. The receptors were sampled from a female donor with multiple sclerosis, enrolled in a pregnancy study.

This chain links TRBV7-9 with TRBJ2-7; D is possibly TRBD1 (5 bases). The CDR3 is 14 amino acids. V gave up 1 base and J gave up 5 bases, with 12 bases separating them. Germline V gives CDR1 SEHNR, CDR2 FQNEAQ (reference sequence). The CDR3 bases are TGTGCCAGCAGCTTAGGGCAGGGCAGCGACGAGCAGTACTTC. It codes for CASSLGQGSDEQYF.

In this sample, this clone turned up a few times. The chain recombines TRBV5-4 with TRBJ2-3, with a tentative D call TRBD2 (6 bases). V dropped 4 bases and J dropped 0 bases, with 9 bases sitting between them. This CDR3 contains 14 residues. Germline V gene sequence: CDR1 SGHNT, CDR2 YYREEE (reference sequence). The CDR3 spells CASSRETSTDTQYF. CDR3 nucleotide sequence: TGTGCCAGCAGCCGGGAGACCAGCACAGATACGCAGTATTTT.

V and J are TRBV19 and TRBJ2-1; 9 bases map to TRBD2. CDR3 length: 14 residues. Germline-derived CDR1 and CDR2 are LNHDA and SQIVND (reference sequence). V dropped 8 bases and J dropped 1; count of bases not matched to a gene: 3. The CDR3 protein is CASRLAASYNEQFF. In nucleotides, the CDR3 is TGTGCCAGTCGACTAGCGGCTTCCTACAATGAGCAGTTCTTC.

The chain joins TRBV5-1 to TRBJ2-6, with a tentative D call TRBD1 (5 bases). The ends were cut back, 0 bases at V and 0 bases at J, with 10 bases in the middle. CDR1 and CDR2 from the germline V gene are SGHRS and YFSETQ. The CDR3 has 17 amino acids. The CDR3: CASSLGAGHSGANVLTF. The CDR3 region has the DNA TGCGCCAGCAGCTTGGGGGCAGGGCACTCTGGGGCCAACGTCCTGACTTTC.

The rearrangement links TRBV1 to TRBJ2-7; the table assigns TRBD2, which was not confirmed against the DNA. TRBV1 represents a pseudogene. The CDR3 runs 17 residues. The CDR3 sequence is CTSSQDRSGRATHEQYF. In DNA form, the CDR3 reads TGCACCAGCAGCCAAGACCGTAGCGGGAGGGCCACGCACGAGCAGTACTTC.

The rearrangement links TRBV2 to TRBJ2-3, with 7 bases fitting TRBD2. Germline V CDR1 and CDR2: SNHLY, FYNNEI. Trimming removed 7 bases from V and 3 bases from J; junction bases left unmatched: 13. CDR3 length: 16 amino acids. CDR3 nucleotide sequence: TGTGCCAGCAAAGTGGAAACGGGACTAATAACAGATACGCAGTATTTT. As protein: CASKVETGLITDTQYF.

The chain employs TRBV18 and TRBJ2-7; D uncertain. The CDR3 contains 14 residues. Trimming pared 4 bases from V and 5 bases from J, leaving 15 bases between. From germline, CDR1 is KGHSH and CDR2 LQKENI. CDR3 sequence (DNA): TGTGCCAGCTCACTCCCGGCAGGTCTACACGAGCAGTACTTC. It encodes CASSLPAGLHEQYF.

V is TRBV13 and J is TRBJ2-7; 9 nucleotides line up with TRBD1. The CDR3 has 14 residues. Germline V CDR1 and CDR2: PRHDT, FYEKMQ (reference sequence). The J segment lost 3 bases and the V segment lost 5 bases, leaving 5 bases of the junction unmatched. The CDR3 reads CASSATDRGYEQYF. The DNA for the CDR3 is TGTGCCAGCAGCGCTACGGACAGGGGCTACGAGCAGTACTTC.

This clone was detected once. The rearrangement links TRBV7-9 to TRBJ1-2, with D unclear. This CDR3 has 14 amino acids. Looked up from germline, CDR1 is SEHNR and CDR2 is FQNEAQ (reference sequence). The germline V and J ends were trimmed by 1 base and 0 bases, with 6 bases remaining between them. CDR3 loop: CASSLEAANYGYTF. The CDR3 nucleotides are TGTGCCAGCAGCTTAGAAGCCGCTAACTATGGCTACACCTTC.

The V gene is TRBV6-5, the J gene TRBJ1-2, with D perhaps matching TRBD1 (5 bases). The V end was cut by 0 bases, the J end by 4 bases, with 15 bases between. Germline V gene sequence: CDR1 MNHEY, CDR2 SVGAGI. This CDR3 has 16 residues. The CDR3 loop is CASSYSAGGGSYGYTF. CDR3 DNA sequence: TGTGCCAGCAGTTACTCGGCGGGGGGAGGAAGCTATGGCTACACCTTC.

This sequence joins TRBV4-1 and TRBJ2-7; D perhaps matches TRBD2 (5 bases). V lost 3 bases to trimming and J lost 0 bases, with 9 bases between them. Per germline, CDR1 MGHRA and CDR2 YSYEKL. The CDR3 runs to 14 residues. The CDR3 region is CASSQRTFSYEQYF. CDR3 nucleotide sequence: TGCGCCAGCAGCCAGCGGACTTTCTCCTACGAGCAGTACTTC.

The chain couples TRBV7-9 to TRBJ1-2; unclear D gene. The CDR3 contains 13 residues. CDR1 is SEHNR and CDR2 is FQNEAQ in the germline V gene (reference sequence). V was trimmed by 5 bases and J by 0 bases, leaving 7 bases between them. CDR3 in DNA: TGTGCCAGCAGCGCGGACTCTAACTATGGCTACACCTTC. This sequence encodes CASSADSNYGYTF.

The chain combines TRBV6-6 with TRBJ1-1; maybe TRBD1 (6 bases). The germline V gene encodes CDR1 MNHNY and CDR2 SVGAGI (reference sequence). This CDR3 is 15 amino acids long. V was trimmed by 2 bases and J by 1 base, leaving 11 bases between them. CDR3 loop: CASSYRQATNTEAFF. CDR3 DNA: TGTGCCAGCAGTTACCGACAGGCAACGAACACTGAAGCTTTCTTT.

This chain links TRBV11-2 with TRBJ1-3; 7 nucleotides match TRBD1. The CDR3 has 15 residues. Germline CDR1 reads SGHAT; CDR2 reads FQNNGV. The V and J ends lost 5 bases and 7 bases, in that order; junction bases with no gene match: 11. The DNA for the CDR3 is TGTGCCAGCAGCCCCGGGACAGTTACTTTGAACACCATATATTTT. Amino acids: CASSPGTVTLNTIYF.

The gene calls are TRBV29-1 and TRBJ1-2; 8 positions agree with TRBD1. Trimming removed 6 bases from V and 4 bases from J; junction bases left unmatched: 16. CDR1 and CDR2 (germline): SQVTM, ANQGSEA. This CDR3 is 16 amino acids long. In nucleotides, the CDR3 is TGCAGCGTCGCCACCGGGACAGGTACGACGGCCTATGGCTACACCTTC. As protein: CSVATGTGTTAYGYTF. Full variable domain (remainder filled in from reference TRBV29-1 and TRBJ1-2): SAVISQKPSRDICQRGTSLTIQCQVDSQVTMMFWYRQQPGQSLTLIATANQGSEATYESGFVIDKFPISRPNLTFSTLTVSNMSPEDSSIYLCSVATGTGTTAYGYTFGSGTRLTVV.

The chain links TRBV14 to TRBJ1-2; D is undetermined. The germline V and J ends were trimmed by 4 bases and 3 bases, with 9 bases remaining between them. The CDR3 has 13 residues. The V gene's germline CDR1 is SGHDN and CDR2 FVKESK. CDR3 nucleotides: TGTGCCAGCAGCCGGGAGGTTTACTATGGCTACACCTTC. Translation gives CASSREVYYGYTF. Full variable domain (rest looked up from reference TRBV14 and TRBJ1-2): EAGVTQFPSHSVIEKGQTVTLRCDPISGHDNLYWYRRVMGKEIKFLLHFVKESKQDESGMPNNRFLAERTGGTYSTLKVQPAELEDSGVYFCASSREVYYGYTFGSGTRLTVV.

The chain has TRBV6-5 and TRBJ1-3, with 8 bases lining up with TRBD1. Germline assignment: CDR1 MNHEY and CDR2 SVGAGI. The CDR3 is made up of 13 amino acids. V gave up 9 bases and J gave up 4 bases; unmatched junction bases: 5. The CDR3 sequence: CASTQGGGNTIYF. DNA for the CDR3: TGTGCCAGTACACAGGGGGGAGGAAACACCATATATTTT.